These 30 T cell receptor beta chains share one sample of origin, sequenced in a study of blood T cell repertoires in COVID-19. The method was immunoSEQ multiplex PCR; TCRdb's version includes in-frame clones alone and lacks a portion of them. Of 200,000 to 300,000 clones listed, more than 75% are singletons. The sample comprised PBMCs or T cells enriched from blood (not recorded which). Receptors originate from a woman between 18 and 30 years old who had recovered from COVID-19.

This clone appeared once. J is TRBJ2-7 and V is TRBV5-3; D gene uncertain. TRBV5-3 is assigned to the ORF class and has an uncertain function. V was trimmed by 4 bases and J by 0 bases, leaving 26 bases between them. This CDR3 is 19 amino acids long. The CDR3 bases are TGTGCCAGAAGCAGAACCGGGTCTAATAACCCCATTCTCTCCTACGAGCAGTACTTC. This sequence encodes CARSRTGSNNPILSYEQYF.

The V gene is TRBV4-1, the J gene TRBJ2-3; 12 bases line up with TRBD1. Germline lookup yields CDR1 MGHRA and CDR2 YSYEKL. Germline trimming cut 4 bases from V and 6 bases from J; bases unmatched to any gene: 8. The CDR3 runs 16 residues. The CDR3 protein is CASSLRDRGQGDTQYF. The CDR3 bases are TGCGCCAGCAGCCTCCGGGACAGGGGGCAAGGGGATACGCAGTATTTT.

In regard to this clone: The same CDR3 also results from other DNA sequences found in this sample. J is TRBJ2-7 and V is TRBV6-1, with D maybe TRBD2 (7 bases). CDR3 length equals 17 residues. The germline gives CDR1 MNHNS, CDR2 SASEGT. Trimming shortened V by 2 bases and J by 2 bases, and 19 bases separated the two germline ends. The CDR3 sequence: CASSERRGGGVAYEQYF. Written as DNA, the CDR3 is TGTGCCAGCAGTGAACGGAGGGGGGGCGGAGTAGCCTACGAGCAGTACTTC.

V usage is TRBV28 and J usage is TRBJ1-2; D is possibly TRBD1 (6 bases). V lost 1 base, J lost 4 bases, and 7 bases lay in between. Germline CDR1 and CDR2: MDHEN and SYDVKM. The CDR3 extends over 13 amino acids. The CDR3 loop is CASSLLGGYGYTF. The CDR3 bases are TGTGCCAGCAGTTTATTAGGGGGCTATGGCTACACCTTC.

V and J are TRBV30 and TRBJ1-4, with D maybe TRBD1 (6 bases). The ends were cut back, 1 base at V and 5 bases at J, with 14 bases in the middle. The CDR3 extends over 15 amino acids. Germline V gene data show CDR1 as GTSNPN and CDR2 as SVGIG (reference sequence). The CDR3 is CAWSGGYRVNEKLFF. The CDR3 bases are TGTGCCTGGAGTGGGGGGTACAGGGTAAATGAAAAACTGTTTTTT.

V and J are TRBV19 and TRBJ1-3, with D perhaps TRBD1 (6 bases). This CDR3 is built from 16 residues. Germline V gene lookup returns CDR1 LNHDA and CDR2 SQIVND (reference sequence). V was clipped by 3 bases and J by 9 bases, with 21 bases between them. The DNA for the CDR3 is TGTGCCAGTAGTATCCTCGACGGAGGACAGAGAAGCACCATATATTTT. Its protein is CASSILDGGQRSTIYF.

The chain uses TRBV30 and TRBJ1-1; TRBD1 matches at 7 bases. With V trimmed by 0 bases and J by 9 bases, 4 bases remained unmatched. This CDR3 comprises 12 residues. Germline lookup yields CDR1 GTSNPN and CDR2 SVGIG (reference sequence). The CDR3 DNA reads TGTGCCTGGAGTGTGGGCAGGGGGAAAGCTTTCTTT. Translated: CAWSVGRGKAFF.

This chain uses TRBV28 with TRBJ1-4, with 8 bases fitting TRBD1. CDR1 is MDHEN and CDR2 is SYDVKM in the germline V gene. Trimming at V came to 5 bases and at J to 8 bases, leaving 10 bases not matched to a gene. This CDR3 is 15 amino acids long. CDR3 amino acids: CASSPPRTGREKLFF. In DNA, the CDR3 is TGTGCCAGCAGTCCCCCCCGGACAGGGAGGGAAAAACTGTTTTTT.

This chain joins TRBV9 and TRBJ2-7; TRBD2 matches 9 bases. The ends lost 4 bases at V and 4 bases at J; junction bases unmatched: 12. Germline CDR1 reads SGDLS; CDR2 reads YYNGEE. The CDR3 length is 16 residues. CDR3 sequence: CASSPDPRSGGYEQYF. The CDR3 nucleotides are TGTGCCAGCAGCCCGGACCCACGGAGCGGGGGGTACGAGCAGTACTTC.

The rearrangement joins TRBV4-1 to TRBJ2-2, with 15 bases that match TRBD2. The V gene's germline CDR1 is MGHRA and CDR2 YSYEKL. With V trimmed by 2 bases and J by 7 bases, 5 bases remained unmatched. The CDR3 consists of 17 residues. In nucleotides, the CDR3 is TGCGCCAGCAGCCAAAGAAGGACTAGCGGGAGGGTCGGGGAGCTGTTTTTT. As protein: CASSQRRTSGRVGELFF.

This clone was counted once. The V call is TRBV18, the J call TRBJ2-5; TRBD1 is a possible D gene (6 bases). The CDR3 spans 15 residues. V was shortened by 0 bases and J by 1 base, with 9 bases between the two germline ends. Germline CDR1 KGHSH, CDR2 LQKENI. The DNA of the CDR3 is TGTGCCAGCTCACCACCTGGCAGGGGCCAAGAGACCCAGTACTTC. It specifies CASSPPGRGQETQYF. Using reference TRBV18 and TRBJ2-5 for the parts outside the CDR3, the full variable domain is NAGVMQNPRHLVRRRGQEARLRCSPMKGHSHVYWYRQLPEEGLKFMVYLQKENIIDESGMPKERFSAEFPKEGPSILRIQQVVRGDSAAYFCASSPPGRGQETQYFGPGTRLLVL.

The rearrangement joins TRBV2 to TRBJ2-5; 7 bases align to TRBD2. V was pared by 6 bases and J by 2 bases, with 12 bases of the junction left unmatched. The CDR3 extends over 16 amino acids. CDR1 is SNHLY, CDR2 FYNNEI, per germline. For the CDR3, the DNA is TGTGCCAGCAGGCCCGCCCTAGCGGTCCAACAAGAGACCCAGTACTTC. Residues: CASRPALAVQQETQYF.

The rearrangement links TRBV28 to TRBJ1-2; D is perhaps TRBD1 (6 bases). CDR3 size: 14 residues. Germline V gives CDR1 MDHEN, CDR2 SYDVKM. Trimming removed 4 bases from V and 0 bases from J, with 9 bases in between. The CDR3 DNA sequence: TGTGCCAGCAGTTGGGGGGGCCCTAACTATGGCTACACCTTC. This translates into CASSWGGPNYGYTF.

This clone was observed a single time. The rearrangement links TRBV9 to TRBJ2-5; D remains ambiguous. CDR1 and CDR2 (germline): SGDLS, YYNGEE. Deletions cut 3 bases from V and 5 bases from J, with 14 bases between. This CDR3 comprises 14 residues. CDR3 sequence (DNA): TGTGCCAGCAGCGCCCGAGGATTGGAGGAGACCCAGTACTTC. Protein: CASSARGLEETQYF.

The chain carries TRBV11-2 and TRBJ2-7; TRBD2 matches at 7 bases. Per the germline V gene, CDR1 is SGHAT and CDR2 is FQNNGV. This CDR3 region has 18 residues. V lost 1 base to trimming and J lost 2 bases; unmatched junction nucleotides: 14. The CDR3 reads CASSLGGRFSSGPYEQYF. CDR3 sequence (DNA): TGTGCCAGCAGCTTAGGTGGGAGGTTTTCTAGCGGACCCTACGAGCAGTACTTC.

The gene calls are TRBV18 and TRBJ1-5; D call uncertain. Trimming took 4 bases from V and 5 from J, leaving 9 bases between them. The germline V gene has CDR1 KGHSH and CDR2 LQKENI. The CDR3 runs 13 residues. In nucleotides, the CDR3 is TGTGCCAGCTCACTGGAGTCCGATCAGCCCCAGCATTTT. Protein product: CASSLESDQPQHF.

The genes are TRBV28 and TRBJ2-3; no definite D call. Trimming stripped 6 bases from V and 1 base from J, with 8 bases between. CDR1 MDHEN and CDR2 SYDVKM come from the germline V gene. The CDR3 spans 13 residues. As DNA, the CDR3 is TGTGCCAGCAGCCCGCGAGGCACAGATACGCAGTATTTT. Translation gives CASSPRGTDTQYF. Combining the CDR3 with reference TRBV28 and TRBJ2-3 gives the whole variable domain DVKVTQSSRYLVKRTGEKVFLECVQDMDHENMFWYRQDPGLGLRLIYFSYDVKMKEKGDIPEGYSVSREKKERFSLILESASTNQTSMYLCASSPRGTDTQYFGPGTRLTVL.

V gene TRBV12-3 or TRBV12-4 combines with J gene TRBJ1-2; D is undetermined. V was trimmed by 5 bases and J by 8 bases, leaving 12 bases between them. The CDR3 has 12 residues. The CDR3 sequence is CASSPGMLGYTF. The CDR3 region has the DNA TGTGCCAGCAGTCCGGGGATGCTAGGCTACACCTTC.

The chain links TRBV28 to TRBJ1-1; D ambiguous. The CDR3 is made up of 14 amino acids. V lost 5 bases and J 0 bases, leaving 10 bases between the germline ends. The germline gives CDR1 MDHEN, CDR2 SYDVKM. As DNA, the CDR3 is TGTGCCAGCAGTGAAAGGACTGTGAACACTGAAGCTTTCTTT. Protein product: CASSERTVNTEAFF.

In its sample, this clone was seen once. V is TRBV5-1 and J is TRBJ1-1; 9 positions match TRBD1. This CDR3 comprises 15 residues. CDR1 and CDR2 (germline): SGHRS, YFSETQ. With 4 bases clipped from V and 3 bases from J, the junction kept 7 bases outside the gene matches. CDR3 DNA: TGCGCCAGCAGCAGGGACAGGGTTGTAGACACTGAAGCTTTCTTT. Its translation: CASSRDRVVDTEAFF. The full variable domain, rest sourced from reference TRBV5-1 and TRBJ1-1, is KAGVTQTPRYLIKTRGQQVTLSCSPISGHRSVSWYQQTPGQGLQFLFEYFSETQRNKGNFPGRFSGRQFSNSRSEMNVSTLELGDSALYLCASSRDRVVDTEAFFGQGTRLTVV.

The chain recombines TRBV2 with TRBJ2-3; TRBD1 matches at 9 bases. V dropped 5 bases and J dropped 2; count of bases not matched to a gene: 11. Germline CDR1 reads SNHLY; CDR2 reads FYNNEI. CDR3 size: 17 residues. The CDR3 sequence: CASSWDRDRVHTDTQYF. CDR3 DNA sequence: TGTGCCAGCAGTTGGGACCGGGACAGGGTCCACACAGATACGCAGTATTTT.

The rearrangement links TRBV11-3 to TRBJ2-3, with a possible D match to TRBD1 (5 bases). V lost 1 base and J lost 7, with 12 bases in between. This CDR3 has 14 amino acids. CDR1 and CDR2 from the germline V gene are SGHNT and YENEEA. The CDR3 sequence is CASSLVMGPNTQYF. The DNA for the CDR3 is TGTGCCAGCAGCTTAGTGATGGGGCCAAATACGCAGTATTTT.

The chain couples TRBV6-1 to TRBJ1-5, with D maybe TRBD1 (6 bases). CDR3 length equals 15 residues. V was shortened by 3 bases and J by 5 bases, with 14 bases between the two germline ends. The germline CDR1 and CDR2 sequences are MNHNS and SASEGT. The CDR3 bases are TGTGCCAGCAGTGAGGGACACACTAGGGATCAGCCCCAGCATTTT. Its translation is CASSEGHTRDQPQHF.

V is TRBV7-9 and J is TRBJ1-1; 9 bases match TRBD1. This CDR3 region has 15 residues. The V gene's germline CDR1 is SEHNR and CDR2 FQNEAQ (reference sequence). J gave up 7 bases and V 3 bases, and 9 bases lay outside the gene matches. Here the CDR3 DNA reads TGTGCCAGCAGCTTTTTCCTTGGACAGGGGCATGAAGCTTTCTTT. This sequence encodes CASSFFLGQGHEAFF.

The chain couples TRBV5-1 to TRBJ2-1; 9 bases match TRBD2. Germline V CDR1 and CDR2: SGHRS, YFSETQ. The CDR3 totals 18 residues. Trimming cost V 1 base and J 4 bases; bases outside gene matches: 12. DNA of the CDR3: TGCGCCAGCAGCTTGAGTCCTAGCGGGGCTTCCTTGTACAATGAGCAGTTCTTC. Protein sequence: CASSLSPSGASLYNEQFF.

This clone has only a few counts. This chain uses TRBV10-1 with TRBJ1-2; 10 bases agree with TRBD1. CDR1 is WNHNN and CDR2 is SYGVQD in the germline V gene (reference sequence). V shed 4 bases and J 7 bases; nucleotides not matched to a gene: 3. The CDR3 loop spans 13 amino acids. The CDR3 here is CASSAGQGLGYTF. The CDR3 region has the DNA TGCGCCAGCAGTGCGGGACAGGGGCTTGGCTACACCTTC.

DNA of the CDR3: TGTGCCAGCAGTTACTCTGCAGGGGGCGATGGCTACACCTTC. Amino acids: CASSYSAGGDGYTF. The chain uses TRBV6-5 and TRBJ1-2; TRBD1 aligns across 8 bases. V lost 0 bases, J lost 6 bases, and 3 bases stayed unmatched. Germline V gene lookup returns CDR1 MNHEY and CDR2 SVGAGI. The CDR3 contains 14 residues.

In its sample, this clone was seen once. The chain couples TRBV15 to TRBJ1-5; D is unresolved. Trimming pared 6 bases from V and 6 bases from J, leaving 15 bases between. The CDR3 is 14 amino acids. CDR1 is LNHNV, CDR2 YYDKDF, per germline (reference sequence). CDR3 residues: CATSLTGSGQPQHF. DNA for the CDR3: TGTGCCACCAGTTTGACTGGGTCGGGTCAGCCCCAGCATTTT.

V gene TRBV7-9 combines with J gene TRBJ1-2; D gene unclear. Germline CDR1 SEHNR, CDR2 FQNEAQ (reference sequence). The V end was cut by 0 bases, the J end by 3 bases, with 8 bases between. The CDR3 covers 14 residues. The CDR3 here is CASSLASLYYGYTF. CDR3 bases: TGTGCCAGCAGCTTAGCTTCGTTATACTATGGCTACACCTTC. The whole variable domain, filled in from reference TRBV7-9 and TRBJ1-2, reads DTGVSQNPRHKITKRGQNVTFRCDPISEHNRLYWYRQTLGQGPEFLTYFQNEAQLEKSRLLSDRFSAERPKGSFSTLEIQRTEQGDSAMYLCASSLASLYYGYTFGSGTRLTVV.

The gene calls are TRBV11-2 and TRBJ2-1, with 8 bases lining up with TRBD2. CDR1 SGHAT and CDR2 FQNNGV come from the germline V gene. The CDR3 sequence is 15 residues long. Germline trimming cut 4 bases from V and 3 bases from J; bases unmatched to any gene: 5. The CDR3 DNA reads TGTGCCAGCAGCTCTCGCGGGGGGCACTACAATGAGCAGTTCTTC. It codes for CASSSRGGHYNEQFF.